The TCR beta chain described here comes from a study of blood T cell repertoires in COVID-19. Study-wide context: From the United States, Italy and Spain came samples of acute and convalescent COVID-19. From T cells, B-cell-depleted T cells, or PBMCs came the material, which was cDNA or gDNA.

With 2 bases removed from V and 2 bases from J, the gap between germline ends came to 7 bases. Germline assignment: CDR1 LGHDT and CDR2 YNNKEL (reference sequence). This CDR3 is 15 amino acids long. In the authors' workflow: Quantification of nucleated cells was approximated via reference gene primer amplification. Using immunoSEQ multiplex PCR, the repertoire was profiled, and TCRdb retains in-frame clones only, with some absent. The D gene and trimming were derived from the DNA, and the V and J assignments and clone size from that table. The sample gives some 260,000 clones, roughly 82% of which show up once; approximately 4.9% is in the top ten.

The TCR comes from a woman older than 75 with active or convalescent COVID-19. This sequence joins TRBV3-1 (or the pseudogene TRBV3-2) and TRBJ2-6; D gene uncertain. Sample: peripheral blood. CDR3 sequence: CASSQLEPGANVLTF. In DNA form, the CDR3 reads TGTGCCAGCAGCCAATTGGAGCCTGGGGCCAACGTCCTGACTTTC.